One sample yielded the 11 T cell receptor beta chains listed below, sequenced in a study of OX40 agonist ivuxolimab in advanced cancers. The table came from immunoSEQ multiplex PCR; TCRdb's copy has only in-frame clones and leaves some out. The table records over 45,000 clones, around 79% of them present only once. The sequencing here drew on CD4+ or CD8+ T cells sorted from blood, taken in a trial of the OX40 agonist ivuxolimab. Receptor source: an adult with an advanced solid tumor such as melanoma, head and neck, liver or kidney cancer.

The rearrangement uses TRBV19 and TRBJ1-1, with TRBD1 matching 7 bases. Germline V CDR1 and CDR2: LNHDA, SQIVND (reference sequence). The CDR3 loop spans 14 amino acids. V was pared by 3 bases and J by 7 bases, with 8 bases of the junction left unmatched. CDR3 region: CASSMTGTVGEAFF. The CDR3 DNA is TGTGCCAGTAGTATGACAGGGACTGTTGGTGAAGCTTTCTTT.

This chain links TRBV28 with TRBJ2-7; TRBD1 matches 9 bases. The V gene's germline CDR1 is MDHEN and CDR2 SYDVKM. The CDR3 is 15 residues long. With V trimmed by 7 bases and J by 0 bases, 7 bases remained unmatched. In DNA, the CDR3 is TGTGCCAGCAACCAGGACAGGGGCAGCTCCTACGAGCAGTACTTC. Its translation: CASNQDRGSSYEQYF.

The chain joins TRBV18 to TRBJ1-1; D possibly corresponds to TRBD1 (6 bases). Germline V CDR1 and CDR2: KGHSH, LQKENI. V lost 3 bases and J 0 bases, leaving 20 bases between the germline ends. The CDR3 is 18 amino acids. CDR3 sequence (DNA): TGTGCCAGCTCACCTACGCTATCGGGACACCACATGAACACTGAAGCTTTCTTT. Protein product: CASSPTLSGHHMNTEAFF.

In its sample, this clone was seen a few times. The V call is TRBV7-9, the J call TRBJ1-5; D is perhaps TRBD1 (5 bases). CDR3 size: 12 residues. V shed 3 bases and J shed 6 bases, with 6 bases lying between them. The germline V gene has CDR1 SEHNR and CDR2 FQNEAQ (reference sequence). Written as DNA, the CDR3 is TGTGCCAGCAGCTTGCAGGGTCAGCCCCAGCATTTT. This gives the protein CASSLQGQPQHF.

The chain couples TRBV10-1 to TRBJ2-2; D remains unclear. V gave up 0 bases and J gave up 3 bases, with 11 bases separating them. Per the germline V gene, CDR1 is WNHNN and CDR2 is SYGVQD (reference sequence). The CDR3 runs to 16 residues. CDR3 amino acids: CASSESAGAYTGELFF. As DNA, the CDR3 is TGCGCCAGCAGTGAGTCAGCAGGAGCCTACACCGGGGAGCTGTTTTTT.

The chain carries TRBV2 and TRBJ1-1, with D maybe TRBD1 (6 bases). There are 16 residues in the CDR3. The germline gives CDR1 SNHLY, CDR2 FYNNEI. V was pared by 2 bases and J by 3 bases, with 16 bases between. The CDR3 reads CASSESLGGRDTEAFF. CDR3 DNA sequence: TGTGCCAGCAGTGAATCGCTAGGGGGGAGAGACACTGAAGCTTTCTTT.

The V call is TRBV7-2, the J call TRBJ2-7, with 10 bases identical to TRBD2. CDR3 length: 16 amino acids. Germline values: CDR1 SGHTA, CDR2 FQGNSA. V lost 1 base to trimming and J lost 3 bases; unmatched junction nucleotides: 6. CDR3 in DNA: TGTGCCAGCAGCTTAGTAGCGGCTAGCGGGAGCTACGAGCAGTACTTC. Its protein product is CASSLVAASGSYEQYF.

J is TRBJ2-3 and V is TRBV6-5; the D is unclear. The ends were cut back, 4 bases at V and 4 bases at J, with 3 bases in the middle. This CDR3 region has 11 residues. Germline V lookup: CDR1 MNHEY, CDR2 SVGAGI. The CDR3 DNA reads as TGTGCCAGCAGTTCCGCAGATACGCAGTATTTT. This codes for CASSSADTQYF.

The DNA for the CDR3 is TGTGCCAGCAGCTTAGAACTTGGGACTAGCGGGGGGGCCACAGATACGCAGTATTTT. Translating gives CASSLELGTSGGATDTQYF. The chain is built from TRBV7-9 and TRBJ2-3; 16 positions agree with TRBD2. V lost 1 base to trimming and J lost 2 bases; unmatched junction nucleotides: 6. Germline assignment: CDR1 SEHNR and CDR2 FQNEAQ (reference sequence). The CDR3 totals 19 residues.

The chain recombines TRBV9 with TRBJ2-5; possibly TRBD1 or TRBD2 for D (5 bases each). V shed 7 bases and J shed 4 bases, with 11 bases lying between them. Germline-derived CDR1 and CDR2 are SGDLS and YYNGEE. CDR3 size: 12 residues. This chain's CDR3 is CASRGLGETQYF. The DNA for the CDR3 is TGTGCCAGCCGGGGCTTGGGAGAGACCCAGTACTTC.

This CDR3 reads CASSQVGLAGAGETQYF. The CDR3 region has the DNA TGCGCCAGCAGCCAAGTTGGACTAGCGGGGGCTGGGGAGACCCAGTACTTC. This chain links TRBV4-1 with TRBJ2-5, with 13 positions matching TRBD2. Germline CDR1 is MGHRA and CDR2 is YSYEKL. The CDR3 length is 17 residues. V trimming: 1 base; J trimming: 5 bases; junction bases outside the gene matches: 7.